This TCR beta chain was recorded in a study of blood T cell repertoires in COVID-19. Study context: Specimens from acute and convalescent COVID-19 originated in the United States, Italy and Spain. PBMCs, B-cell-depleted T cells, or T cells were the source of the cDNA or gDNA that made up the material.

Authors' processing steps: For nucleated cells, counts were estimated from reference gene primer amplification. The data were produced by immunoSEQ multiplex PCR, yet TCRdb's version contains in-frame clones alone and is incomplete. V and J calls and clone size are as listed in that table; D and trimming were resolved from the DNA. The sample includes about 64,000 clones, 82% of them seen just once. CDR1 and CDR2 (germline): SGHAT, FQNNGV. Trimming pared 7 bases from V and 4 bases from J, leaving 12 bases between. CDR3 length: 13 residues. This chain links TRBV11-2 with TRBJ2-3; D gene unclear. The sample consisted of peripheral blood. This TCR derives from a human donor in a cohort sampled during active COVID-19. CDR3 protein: CASTPSRADTQYF. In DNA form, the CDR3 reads TGTGCCAGCACCCCGAGCCGGGCAGATACGCAGTATTTT.